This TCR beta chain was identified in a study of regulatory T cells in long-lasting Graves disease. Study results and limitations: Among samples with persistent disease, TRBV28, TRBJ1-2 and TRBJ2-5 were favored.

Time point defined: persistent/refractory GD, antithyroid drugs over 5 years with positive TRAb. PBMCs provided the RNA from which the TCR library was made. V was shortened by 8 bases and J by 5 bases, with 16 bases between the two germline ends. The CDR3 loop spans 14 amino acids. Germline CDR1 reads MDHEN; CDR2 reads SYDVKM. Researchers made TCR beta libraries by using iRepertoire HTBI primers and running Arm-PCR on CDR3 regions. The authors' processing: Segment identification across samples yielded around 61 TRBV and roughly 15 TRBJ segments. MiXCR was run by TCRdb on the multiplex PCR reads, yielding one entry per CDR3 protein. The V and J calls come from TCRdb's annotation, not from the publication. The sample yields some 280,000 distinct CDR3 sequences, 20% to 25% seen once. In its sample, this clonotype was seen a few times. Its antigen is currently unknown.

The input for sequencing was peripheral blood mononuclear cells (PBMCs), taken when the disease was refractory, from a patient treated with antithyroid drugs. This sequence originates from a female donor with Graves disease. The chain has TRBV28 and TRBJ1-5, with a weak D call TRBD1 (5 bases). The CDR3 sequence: CASGRAGGYQPQHF. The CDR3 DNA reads TGTGCCAGCGGGAGGGCCGGGGGTTATCAGCCCCAGCATTTT.